The entry that follows covers one T cell receptor (beta chain) sequence. The antigen this receptor binds is unknown. Base qualities were left out, and no much larger clone turns up one base away. Libraries came from the immunoSEQ multiplex PCR assay. In its TCRdb copy, this immuneACCESS table keeps in-frame sequences only and misses some clones. Where compared with another copy, unresolved V genes explain less than half of these, and the others have no known cause. The table for this sample lists 75,000 to 100,000 clones; approximately 90% of them were counted only once. Less than 2.5% of the sample comes from the top ten. Its CDR3 holds 14 amino acids, cysteine through phenylalanine. Only CDR3 DNA is held: 42 bases, read in frame from base 1. Looking up the germline V gene (reference sequence) yields CDR1 SEHNR and CDR2 FQNEAQ. For this chain, trimming is 5 bases at the V end and 6 bases at the J end, and the number of junction bases without a gene match is 5.

The record originates from a study of T cell changes during pregnancy in multiple sclerosis (dated by TCRdb to between 2018 and 2021). Background for the entire study: In women with multiple sclerosis, the researchers looked at how the T cell repertoire shifted as pregnancy progressed.

Here the chain combines TRBV7-9 and TRBJ1-5; 9 of the junction bases match TRBD1. The sequence was collected from a female donor in good health, enrolled as a control in a pregnancy study. The specimen comprised peripheral blood, sampled after pregnancy. The CDR3 has the sequence CASSPDRGGQPQHF. The nucleotide sequence is TGTGCCAGCAGCCCGGACAGGGGAGGTCAGCCCCAGCATTTT. Extended through the reference TRBV7-9 and TRBJ1-5 proteins, this CDR3 yields the full variable domain: DTGVSQNPRHKITKRGQNVTFRCDPISEHNRLYWYRQTLGQGPEFLTYFQNEAQLEKSRLLSDRFSAERPKGSFSTLEIQRTEQGDSAMYLCASSPDRGGQPQHFGDGTRLSIL.